The sequence of this T cell receptor beta chain was determined in a study of blood T cell repertoires in COVID-19. On the study more broadly: Sources were T cells, B-cell-depleted T cells, or PBMCs; the material itself was cDNA or gDNA.

Only in-frame clones appear in the TCRdb table, and some are missing; sequencing was by immunoSEQ multiplex PCR. The sample shows 100,000 to 150,000 clones, 65% to 80% of them seen only once. The TCR was taken from a man in his fifties or sixties with acute or convalescent COVID-19. The sequenced material came from peripheral blood.

CDR3 amino acids: CASSYRQGYYQTYEQYF. CDR3 nucleotides: TGTGCCAGCAGCTACCGACAGGGTTACTATCAAACCTACGAGCAGTACTTC. This chain joins TRBV5-4 and TRBJ2-7, with 7 positions matching TRBD1. V trimming: 3 bases; J trimming: 2 bases; junction bases outside the gene matches: 14. CDR3 length: 17 residues. The germline gives CDR1 SGHNT, CDR2 YYREEE (reference sequence).